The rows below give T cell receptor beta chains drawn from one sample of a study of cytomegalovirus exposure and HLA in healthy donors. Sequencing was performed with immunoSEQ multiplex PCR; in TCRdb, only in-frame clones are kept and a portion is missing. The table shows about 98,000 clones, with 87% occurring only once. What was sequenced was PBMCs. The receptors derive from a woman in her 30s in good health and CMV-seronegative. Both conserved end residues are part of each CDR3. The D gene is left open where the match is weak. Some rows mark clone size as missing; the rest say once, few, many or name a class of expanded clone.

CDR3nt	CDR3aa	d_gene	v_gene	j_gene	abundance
TGTGCCAGTAGCGCGACAGGGGGCCATGCCTACGAGCAGTACTTC	CASSATGGHAYEQYF	TRBD1	TRBV19	TRBJ2-7	.
TGTGCCAGCAGCTTGAGGTTAACGGGGAGACAAGAGACCCAGTACTTC	CASSLRLTGRQETQYF	.	TRBV5-6	TRBJ2-5	.
TGCGCCAGCACCCCGGTGGGGAGCTCCTACAATGAGCAGTTCTTC	CASTPVGSSYNEQFF	.	TRBV5-1	TRBJ2-1	.
TGTGCCAGCAGCTCAGGACAGGGGAGGGAGTATGGCTATGGCTACACCTTC	CASSSGQGREYGYGYTF	TRBD1	TRBV7-2	TRBJ1-2	.
TGTGCCAGCAGTGTACCTAGCGGGCGCACAGATACGCAGTATTTT	CASSVPSGRTDTQYF	TRBD2	TRBV2	TRBJ2-3	.
TGTGCCAGCAAATCTCTCTACAATGAGCAGTTCTTC	CASKSLYNEQFF	.	TRBV5-4	TRBJ2-1	.
TGTGCCAGCAGCTTAGCCTGGACCGCGGGGACAGATACGCAGTATTTT	CASSLAWTAGTDTQYF	.	TRBV7-2	TRBJ2-3	.
TGTGCCAGCAGCGCAGGGACAGGGGCAAGTGTGAAGGGCTACACCTTC	CASSAGTGASVKGYTF	TRBD1	TRBV5-5	TRBJ1-2	.
TGTGCCAGCAGCTTTTCTCCGGGACAGGGACACGATGAGCAGTTCTTC	CASSFSPGQGHDEQFF	TRBD1	TRBV7-9	TRBJ2-1	.
TGTGCCAGCAGCCACGGGACAGGCCCCGATGAGCAGTTCTTC	CASSHGTGPDEQFF	TRBD1	TRBV28	TRBJ2-1	.
TGTGCCAGCAGACCTACAACTAATGAAAAACTGTTTTTT	CASRPTTNEKLFF	.	TRBV6-1	TRBJ1-4	.
TGTGCCAGCAGCTTAGGACCCGGACTAGCGGGACTCCAGTACGAGCAGTACTTC	CASSLGPGLAGLQYEQYF	TRBD2	TRBV7-6	TRBJ2-7	.
TGCGCCAGCAGCTCGAGGGATCCCTACGAGCAGTACTTC	CASSSRDPYEQYF	.	TRBV5-1	TRBJ2-7	.
TGCGCCAGCAGCTTGGCCTGGGCTGGTCGGGATACGCAGTATTTT	CASSLAWAGRDTQYF	.	TRBV5-1	TRBJ2-3	.
TGTGCCAGCAGTCGGGACAGCTCACGGGGCGAGCAGTACTTC	CASSRDSSRGEQYF	TRBD1	TRBV27	TRBJ2-7	.
TGTGCCAGCAGCCCCACACGGGACAATGAGCAGTTCTTC	CASSPTRDNEQFF	.	TRBV7-3	TRBJ2-1	.
TGTGCCAGCAGCGGCCGGGACAACTCCTACGAGCAGTACTTC	CASSGRDNSYEQYF	.	TRBV9	TRBJ2-7	few
TGTGCCAGCAGCTTCGGACTAGCGGGCACAGATACGCAGTATTTT	CASSFGLAGTDTQYF	TRBD2	TRBV7-9	TRBJ2-3	.
TGTGCCAGCAGCCTCAGGACCGGGGAGCTGTTTTTT	CASSLRTGELFF	.	TRBV7-2	TRBJ2-2	few
TGTGCCAGTAGTTACCTAGTTAATGAGCAGTTCTTC	CASSYLVNEQFF	.	TRBV19	TRBJ2-1	.
TGTGCCAGCAGCCCCCGTCGGGGGGAGAGATCTAGCACAGATACGCAGTATTTT	CASSPRRGERSSTDTQYF	TRBD2	TRBV5-6	TRBJ2-3	.
TGCAGCGTTCGGACAAAGTTTACAGATACGCAGTATTTT	CSVRTKFTDTQYF	.	TRBV29-1	TRBJ2-3	.
TGTGCCAGCAGCACGAGCCTCCGGACTAGCGGTCAAGAGACCCAGTACTTC	CASSTSLRTSGQETQYF	TRBD2	TRBV9	TRBJ2-5	.
TGTGCCACCAGCGCCTACGGGGAGGAATCAAAAGAGACCCAGTACTTC	CATSAYGEESKETQYF	.	TRBV7-9	TRBJ2-5	.
TGCGCCAGCAGCCCCGGGACAGATAAGCTCTATGGCTACACCTTC	CASSPGTDKLYGYTF	TRBD1	TRBV5-1	TRBJ1-2	.
TGTGCCAGCAGCTCCTCGAGTGGAGGGCACGGGGAGCTGTTTTTT	CASSSSSGGHGELFF	.	TRBV7-2	TRBJ2-2	.
TGCGCCAGCAGCTTGGGGGTAGGGGGAACCGAAAAACTGTTTTTT	CASSLGVGGTEKLFF	.	TRBV5-1	TRBJ1-4	.
TGTGCCAGCAGCTCCCTCAATGCGGGAGGGCCCTACGAGCAGTACTTC	CASSSLNAGGPYEQYF	TRBD2	TRBV13	TRBJ2-7	.
TGTGCCAGCGCTTTTACGGGGGGGGCCCTCGGGGAGCTGTTTTTT	CASAFTGGALGELFF	TRBD2	TRBV2	TRBJ2-2	.
TGTGCCAGCAGTGAGCGGGACAGGGCAAATTCACCCCTCCACTTT	CASSERDRANSPLHF	TRBD1	TRBV6-1	TRBJ1-6	.
TGCGCCAGCAGCCCCTCGACAGGGGGGCTTCGGGAGCAGTACTTC	CASSPSTGGLREQYF	TRBD1	TRBV5-1	TRBJ2-7	.
TGCAGCGTTGAAGATTTGGAGGGGGCCATTAACTATGGCTACACCTTC	CSVEDLEGAINYGYTF	TRBD1	TRBV29-1	TRBJ1-2	.
TGTGCCAGCAGCGTTCCTTTTGGGGGCTTTGGGGGCTACACCTTC	CASSVPFGGFGGYTF	.	TRBV9	TRBJ1-2	many
TGTGCCAGCAGCCCTGCGCGGACAAGCGAGACCCAGTACTTC	CASSPARTSETQYF	.	TRBV7-9	TRBJ2-5	once
TGCGCCAGCGCCATTCCTACGACAGGCGCGTACGAGCAGTACTTC	CASAIPTTGAYEQYF	.	TRBV5-1	TRBJ2-7	.
TGTGCCAGCAGCGTAGCACTAGCGGGGGTTGGGGCCAACGTCCTGACTTTC	CASSVALAGVGANVLTF	TRBD2	TRBV9	TRBJ2-6	.
TGTGCCAGCAGCGTAGAAATGGGCAGGGGCTATGGCTACACCTTC	CASSVEMGRGYGYTF	.	TRBV9	TRBJ1-2	.
TGTGCCAGCAGGATACAGGGTGCCGGCTACACCTTC	CASRIQGAGYTF	.	TRBV6-1	TRBJ1-2	.
TGTGCCAGCAGCGCGGACCCCGGGACTAGGAAAGAGACCCAGTACTTC	CASSADPGTRKETQYF	TRBD2	TRBV9	TRBJ2-5	once
TGTGCCAGCAGCCAAGTGAACAGGGCCGGAAACACCATATATTTT	CASSQVNRAGNTIYF	.	TRBV14	TRBJ1-3	.
TGCAGCTACGGACAGGGAAAAGTCGACGAGCAGTACTTC	CSYGQGKVDEQYF	TRBD1	TRBV29-1	TRBJ2-7	once
TGTGCCAGCAGTGAATGGCGCCAGGGAGGAAACACCATATATTTT	CASSEWRQGGNTIYF	.	TRBV6-1	TRBJ1-3	.
TGTGCCAGCAGCCCATTGGACAGGGGAGGCGAGCAGTACTTC	CASSPLDRGGEQYF	TRBD1	TRBV7-8	TRBJ2-7	.
TGCGCCAGCAGCGACCCGCGGGTATCGATGAACACTGAAGCTTTCTTT	CASSDPRVSMNTEAFF	.	TRBV5-1	TRBJ1-1	.
TGTGCCAGCAGTCTTCCGGAGGTTAATCAGCCCCAGCATTTT	CASSLPEVNQPQHF	.	TRBV28	TRBJ1-5	.
TGTGCTAAGCCCGACAGTAATCAGCCCCAGCATTTT	CAKPDSNQPQHF	.	TRBV12-5	TRBJ1-5	.
TGCAGCGGCCGGGCGGGCAATGAGCAGTTCTTC	CSGRAGNEQFF	.	TRBV29-1	TRBJ2-1	.
TGTGCCAGCAGTGATCTAGGAGGGTGGGCACCCCTCCACTTT	CASSDLGGWAPLHF	.	TRBV25-1	TRBJ1-6	.
TGTGCCAGCAGTTCTATCGCGGCCTCCACCTACAATGAGCAGTTCTTC	CASSSIAASTYNEQFF	.	TRBV6-5	TRBJ2-1	.
TGCGCCAGCAGCCAGCAGCCCACTAGAGACTACGAGCAGTACTTC	CASSQQPTRDYEQYF	.	TRBV4-1	TRBJ2-7	once
TGTGCCAGCAGGAGGACAGGGCGTAACTATGGCTACACCTTC	CASRRTGRNYGYTF	TRBD1	TRBV6-5	TRBJ1-2	.
TGTGCCAGCAGCTTACGGCGGGAATTTGCCAAAAACATTCAGTACTTC	CASSLRREFAKNIQYF	.	TRBV7-2	TRBJ2-4	.
TGTGCCAGCAGTTTACGAGGACAGGCCCTGGAAGGTGAAAAACTGTTTTTT	CASSLRGQALEGEKLFF	TRBD1	TRBV27	TRBJ1-4	.
TGTGCCAGCAGCCTCACACTAGGAAGCAATGAGCAGTTCTTC	CASSLTLGSNEQFF	.	TRBV11-1	TRBJ2-1	few
TGTGCCAGCAGCGTATCGGGACAGGGCTACGAGCAGTACTTC	CASSVSGQGYEQYF	TRBD1	TRBV9	TRBJ2-7	.
TGTGCCAGCAGCCCGGGGACAGGTGGGACCTTTGGCTATGGCTACACCTTC	CASSPGTGGTFGYGYTF	TRBD1	TRBV5-4	TRBJ1-2	.
TGTGCCAGCAGCGGGACTAGCGGGAAGGTAGAGACCCAGTACTTC	CASSGTSGKVETQYF	TRBD2	TRBV28	TRBJ2-5	.
TGTGCCAGCAGCTACCAGGAGGGGTGGGACGAGCAGTACTTC	CASSYQEGWDEQYF	.	TRBV9	TRBJ2-7	.